This record covers a single T cell receptor (beta chain). Only one count was recorded for this clone. Its target antigen remains unknown. It has no much larger one-base neighbor in the sample; base qualities were not kept. For sequencing of the TCRbeta CDR3 region, genomic DNA was extracted from the sorted cells. TCRbeta CDR3 regions were sequenced using the immunoSEQ Assay. TCRdb provides this immuneACCESS table in a form limited to in-frame rearrangements. Some clones are lacking; in checked studies, under half of them reflect an unresolved V gene, and why the rest are absent is not known. This sample comprises around 68,000 clones, 80% to 95% of them detected only once. The ten largest clones take up 1.1% of the sample. This specimen belongs to a study of OX40 agonist ivuxolimab in advanced cancers. Regarding the complete study: Ivuxolimab, which targeted the costimulatory receptor OX40 (CD134), was an agonistic, fully human IgG2 monoclonal antibody. Intravenous ivuxolimab was administered to patients every 2 weeks at six dose levels: 0.01, 0.1, 0.3, 1.5, 3 and 10 mg/kg. The monotherapy dose-escalation portion (N of about 50 patients) of the phase I ivuxolimab trial is reported in the paper. In the dose-escalation cohort, over 65% of patients were male, and the mean age was approximately 60 years, with a range of 23 to 79. Of the approximately 50 patients in dose escalation, about 19 had hepatocellular carcinoma, about 15 had melanoma, 9 had renal cell carcinoma and 9 had head and neck cancer. Partial responses were achieved by three dose-escalation patients, of whom one had hepatocellular carcinoma and two had cutaneous melanoma. Peripheral TCRbeta sequencing was intended to test whether TCR sequence diversity was altered and clonal T-cell expansion was caused by ivuxolimab. Patients were allowed to have had prior anti-PD-1, anti-PD-L1 or anti-CTLA-4 therapy, and 40% to 45% of the dose-escalation patients had previously received checkpoint inhibitors.

Beyond this particular receptor, the publication reports: Low levels of normalized T-cell clonal expansion were also seen in some patients who did not respond. At doses of 0.1 to 3.0 mg/kg, clonal expansion of both CD4+ and CD8+ T cells in blood was seen between baseline and week 6. After ivuxolimab, more expanded clones were found on average in CD8+ T cells than in CD4+ T cells. In the 0.1-3.0 mg/kg groups, partial responders were among the patients with the lowest normalized peripheral clonal expansion, particularly in CD8+ T cells. Which antigens the clonally expanded peripheral T cells were specific for was not determined.

Patients with autoimmune disease history or receiving systemic immunosuppression were excluded from the trial. Peripheral blood for TCR sequencing was drawn from every dose cohort at baseline, at cycle 4 day 1 and at cycle 7 day 1. Samples were obtained from an open-label, multicenter, first-in-human phase I dose-escalation trial of ivuxolimab. Adults with locally advanced or metastatic head and neck squamous cell, hepatocellular, melanoma or renal cell carcinoma were enrolled in the trial. Before TCR sequencing, CD4+ T cells and CD8+ T cells from peripheral blood were sorted into separate populations. From its cysteine to its phenylalanine, the CDR3 spans 12 amino acids. The entry retains the CDR3 DNA only, 36 bases that are in frame from base 1. From the germline V gene (reference sequence), CDR1 is GTSNPN and CDR2 is SVGIG. V loses 1 base of germline sequence and J loses 5 bases, and the interval between the two ends is 8 bases.

This sequence originates from an adult with an advanced solid tumor such as melanoma, head and neck, liver or kidney cancer. The sequence links TRBV30 to TRBJ2-5; the D gene lacks a confident call. Material: CD4+ or CD8+ T cells sorted from blood, obtained in a trial of the OX40 agonist ivuxolimab. CDR3 region: CAWSGVRETQYF. The sequence in DNA is TGTGCCTGGAGTGGGGTTCGGGAGACCCAGTACTTC.